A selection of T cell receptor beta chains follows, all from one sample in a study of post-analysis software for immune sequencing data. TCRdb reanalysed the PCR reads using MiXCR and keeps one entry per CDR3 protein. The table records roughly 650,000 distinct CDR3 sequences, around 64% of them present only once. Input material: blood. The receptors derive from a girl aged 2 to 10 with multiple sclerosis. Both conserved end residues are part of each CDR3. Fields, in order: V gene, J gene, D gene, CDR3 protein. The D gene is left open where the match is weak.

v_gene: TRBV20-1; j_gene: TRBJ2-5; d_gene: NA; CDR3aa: CSAQGETQYF
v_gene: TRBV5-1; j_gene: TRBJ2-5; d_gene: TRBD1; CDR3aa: CASSFGTDLEQYF
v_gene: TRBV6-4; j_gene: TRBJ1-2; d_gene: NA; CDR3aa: CASSPLAGHGYTF
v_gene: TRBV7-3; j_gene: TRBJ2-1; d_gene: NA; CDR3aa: CASSYTPGAEQFF
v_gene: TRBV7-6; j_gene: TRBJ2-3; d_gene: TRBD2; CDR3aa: CASSLEEGPTARTSGTQYF
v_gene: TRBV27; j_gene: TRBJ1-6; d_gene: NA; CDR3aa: CASSLVGSYNSPLHF
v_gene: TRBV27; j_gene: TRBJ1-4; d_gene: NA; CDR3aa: CASSLLGASGEKLFF
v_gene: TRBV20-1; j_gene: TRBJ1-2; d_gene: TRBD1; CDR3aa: CSAYPGQGGYTF
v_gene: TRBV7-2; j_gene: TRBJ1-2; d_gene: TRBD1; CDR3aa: CASSLDRGLGGYTF
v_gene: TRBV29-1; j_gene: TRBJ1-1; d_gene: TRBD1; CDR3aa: CSASGTVENTEAFF
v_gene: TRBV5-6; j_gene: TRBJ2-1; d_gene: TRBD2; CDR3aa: CASSPILLAGAHNEQFF
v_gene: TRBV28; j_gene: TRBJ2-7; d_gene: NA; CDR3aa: CALRRQGTHYEQYF
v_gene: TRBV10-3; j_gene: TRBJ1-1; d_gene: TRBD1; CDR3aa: CAIRMTGADTEAFF
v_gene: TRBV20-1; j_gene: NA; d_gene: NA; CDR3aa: CSANTGGPAETQYF
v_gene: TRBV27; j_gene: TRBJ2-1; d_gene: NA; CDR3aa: CASSGRCYEQFF
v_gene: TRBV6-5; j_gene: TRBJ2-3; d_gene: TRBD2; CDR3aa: CANSPGLAPDTQYF
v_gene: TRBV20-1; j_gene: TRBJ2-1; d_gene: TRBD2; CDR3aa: CSARLFSGRADNEQFF
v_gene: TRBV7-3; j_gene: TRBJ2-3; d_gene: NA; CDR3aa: CASSLGARPSTDTQYF
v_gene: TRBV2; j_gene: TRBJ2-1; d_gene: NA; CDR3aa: CASSEYRMGSSYNEQFF
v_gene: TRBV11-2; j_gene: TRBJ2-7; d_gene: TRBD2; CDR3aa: CASSSIHPLAEKTYEQYF
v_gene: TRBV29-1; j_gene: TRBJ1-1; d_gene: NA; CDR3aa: CSVEEGTEAFF
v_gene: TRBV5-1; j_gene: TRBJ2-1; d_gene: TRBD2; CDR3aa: CASSPGDTSDSSYNEQFF
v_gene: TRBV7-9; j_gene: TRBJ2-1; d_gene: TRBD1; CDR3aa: CASSLGPGTGDNEQFF
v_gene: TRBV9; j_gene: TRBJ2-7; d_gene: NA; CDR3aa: CASSVGFTGYEQYF
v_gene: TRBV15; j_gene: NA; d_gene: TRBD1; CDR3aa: CATSGGNRQGFEQYF
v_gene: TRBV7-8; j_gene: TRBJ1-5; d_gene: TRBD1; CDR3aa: CASSAGPKQGIGGNQPQHF
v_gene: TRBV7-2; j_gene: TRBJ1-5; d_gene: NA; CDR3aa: CASSPRVWTPNQPQHF
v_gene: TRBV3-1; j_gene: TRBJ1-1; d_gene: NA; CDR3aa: CASSQPAGAEAFF
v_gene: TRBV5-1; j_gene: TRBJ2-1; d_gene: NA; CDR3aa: CASSLGSSASSYNEQFF
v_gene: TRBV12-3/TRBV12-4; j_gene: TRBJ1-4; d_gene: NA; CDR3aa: CASSLHEKLFF
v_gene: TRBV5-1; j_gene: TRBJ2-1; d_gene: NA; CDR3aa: CASSLTGYGQFF
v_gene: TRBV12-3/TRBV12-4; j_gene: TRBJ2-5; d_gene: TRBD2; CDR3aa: CASMGKREGLVKETQYF
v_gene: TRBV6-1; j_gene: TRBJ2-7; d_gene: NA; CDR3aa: CASTQGAGYEQYF
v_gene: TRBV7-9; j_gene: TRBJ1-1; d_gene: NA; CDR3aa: CASSQLMGPTNTEAFF
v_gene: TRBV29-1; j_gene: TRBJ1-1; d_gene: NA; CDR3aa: CSGHRATEAFF
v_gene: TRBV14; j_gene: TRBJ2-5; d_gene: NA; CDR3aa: CASSRGGGQETQYF
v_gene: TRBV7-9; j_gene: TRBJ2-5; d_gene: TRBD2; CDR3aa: CASGAIAGEETQYF
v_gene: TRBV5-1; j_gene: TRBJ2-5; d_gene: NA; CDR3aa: CASRASGGGETQYF
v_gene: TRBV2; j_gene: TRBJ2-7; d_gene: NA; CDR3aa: CAGSVDGEQYF
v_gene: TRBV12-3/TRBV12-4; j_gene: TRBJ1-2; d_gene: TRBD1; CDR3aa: CASSSIGQGTYGYTF
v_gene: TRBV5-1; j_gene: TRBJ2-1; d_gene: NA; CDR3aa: CASTQTGNNEQFF
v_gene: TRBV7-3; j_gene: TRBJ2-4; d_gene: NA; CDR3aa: CASSLGTTYNEQYF
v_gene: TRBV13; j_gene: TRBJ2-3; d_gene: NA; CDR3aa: CASSSAGADTQYF
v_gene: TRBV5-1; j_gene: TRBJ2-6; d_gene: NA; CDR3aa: CASSLTAQGWGANVLTF
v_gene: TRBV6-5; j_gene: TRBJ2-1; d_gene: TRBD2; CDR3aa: CASRGLGLAGVREQFF
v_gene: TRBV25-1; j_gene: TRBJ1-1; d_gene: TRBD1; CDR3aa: CASSLPGTGNTEAFF
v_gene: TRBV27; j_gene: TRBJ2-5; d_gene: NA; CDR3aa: CATTTGPLPNEQYF
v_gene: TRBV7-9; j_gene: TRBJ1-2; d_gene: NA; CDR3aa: CASSLAAYRDNYGYTF
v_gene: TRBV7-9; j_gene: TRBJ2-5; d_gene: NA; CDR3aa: CASSSYRDQETQYF
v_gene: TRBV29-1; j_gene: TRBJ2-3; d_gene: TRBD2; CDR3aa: CSVERGEGTDTQYF
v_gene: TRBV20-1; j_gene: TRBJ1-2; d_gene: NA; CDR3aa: CSASSIHGYTF
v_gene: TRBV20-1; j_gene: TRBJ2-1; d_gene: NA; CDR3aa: CSARRLGSYNEQFF
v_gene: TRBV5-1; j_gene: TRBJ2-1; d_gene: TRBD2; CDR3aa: CASSLVGLAGGEQFF
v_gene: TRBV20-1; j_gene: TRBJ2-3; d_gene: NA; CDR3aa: CSARGGLMSTDTQYF
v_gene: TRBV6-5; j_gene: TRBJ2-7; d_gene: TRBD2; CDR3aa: CASLDRRGLAVYEQYF
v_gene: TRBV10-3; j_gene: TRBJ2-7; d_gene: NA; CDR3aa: CAISGRQGTSSYEQYF
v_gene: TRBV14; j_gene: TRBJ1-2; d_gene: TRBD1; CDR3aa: CASSQETGIGGYTF
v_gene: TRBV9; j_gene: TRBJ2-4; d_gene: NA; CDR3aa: CASSVEGQFDIQYF